The clone carrying this T cell receptor beta chain occurred once. The sample is drawn from a study of blood T cell repertoires in COVID-19. In the study overall: The samples span acute and convalescent COVID-19 from the United States, Italy and Spain.

The V gene lost 5 bases and the J gene lost 5 bases, with 6 bases spanning the gap. The CDR3 consists of 11 residues. Per the original methods: Cell counts per sample came from amplifying reference gene primers. Generated by immunoSEQ multiplex PCR, the TCRdb table keeps only in-frame clones and is missing some. V, J and clone size are those of that table, while D and trimming were read from the DNA. The sample has about 40,000 clones; about 86% are singletons. Source material: peripheral blood. The sequence derives from a man aged 50-60 years in a cohort sampled during active COVID-19. V gene TRBV12-3 or TRBV12-4 combines with J gene TRBJ1-1; a possible D gene is TRBD1 (6 bases). As DNA, the CDR3 is TGTGCCAGCAGTAGGGGGACTGAAGCTTTCTTT. Translation gives CASSRGTEAFF.